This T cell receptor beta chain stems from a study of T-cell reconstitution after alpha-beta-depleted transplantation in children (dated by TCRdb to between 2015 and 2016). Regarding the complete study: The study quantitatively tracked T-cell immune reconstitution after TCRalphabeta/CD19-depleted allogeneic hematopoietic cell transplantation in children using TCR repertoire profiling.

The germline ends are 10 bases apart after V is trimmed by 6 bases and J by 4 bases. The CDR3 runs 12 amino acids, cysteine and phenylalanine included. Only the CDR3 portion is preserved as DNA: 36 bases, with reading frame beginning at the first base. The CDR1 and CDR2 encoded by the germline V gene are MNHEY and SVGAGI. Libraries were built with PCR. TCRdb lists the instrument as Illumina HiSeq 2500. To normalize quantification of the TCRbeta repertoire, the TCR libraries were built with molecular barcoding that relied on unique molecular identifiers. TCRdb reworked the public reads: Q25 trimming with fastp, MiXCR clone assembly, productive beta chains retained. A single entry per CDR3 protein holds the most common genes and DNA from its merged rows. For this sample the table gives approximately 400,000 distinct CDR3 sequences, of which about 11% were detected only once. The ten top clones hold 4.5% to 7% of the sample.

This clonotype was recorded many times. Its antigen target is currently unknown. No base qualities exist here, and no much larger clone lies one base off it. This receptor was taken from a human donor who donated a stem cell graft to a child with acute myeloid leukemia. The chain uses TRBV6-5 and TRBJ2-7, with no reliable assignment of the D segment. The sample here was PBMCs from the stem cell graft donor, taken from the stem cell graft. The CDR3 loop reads CASRRTAYEQYF. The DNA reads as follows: TGTGCCAGCAGACGCACAGCGTACGAGCAGTACTTC.